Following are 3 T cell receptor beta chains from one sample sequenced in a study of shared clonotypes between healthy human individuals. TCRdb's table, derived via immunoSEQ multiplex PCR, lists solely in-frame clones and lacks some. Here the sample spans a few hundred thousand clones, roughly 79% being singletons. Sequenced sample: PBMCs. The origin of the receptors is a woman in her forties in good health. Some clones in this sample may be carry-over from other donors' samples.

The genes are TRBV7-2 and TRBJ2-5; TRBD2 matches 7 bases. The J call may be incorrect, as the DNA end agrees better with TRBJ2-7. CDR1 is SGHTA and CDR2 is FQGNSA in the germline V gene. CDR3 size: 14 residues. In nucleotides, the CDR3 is TGTGCCAGCAGCTTAACAGGACTAGCCTACGAGCAGTACTTC. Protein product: CASSLTGLAYEQYF.

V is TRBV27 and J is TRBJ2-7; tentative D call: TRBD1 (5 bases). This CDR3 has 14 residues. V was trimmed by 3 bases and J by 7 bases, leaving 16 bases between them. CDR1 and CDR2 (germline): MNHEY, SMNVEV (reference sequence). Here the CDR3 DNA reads TGTGCCAGCAGTTTGTCCGGACCCAAGGGGGAGCAGTACTTC. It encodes CASSLSGPKGEQYF.

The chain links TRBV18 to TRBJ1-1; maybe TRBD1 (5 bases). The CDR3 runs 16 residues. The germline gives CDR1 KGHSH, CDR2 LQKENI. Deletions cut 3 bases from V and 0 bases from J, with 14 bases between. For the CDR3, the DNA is TGTGCCAGCTCACCTTCGGGACCCGTCATGAACACTGAAGCTTTCTTT. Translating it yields CASSPSGPVMNTEAFF.